The clone carrying this T cell receptor (beta chain) was seen just once. Its antigen remains unidentified. CDR3 size: 15 residues. CDR1 and CDR2 (germline): MDHEN, SYDVKM. V lost 5 bases, J lost 5 bases, and 6 bases stayed unmatched. TCRdb keeps only in-frame clones here, not all; method: immunoSEQ multiplex PCR. The table has 29,000 or so clones, around 90% seen once. This sample is drawn from a study of lymphopenia after photon versus proton radiotherapy. Study-wide results and caveats: Photon-treated patients lost naive T cells and TCR diversity; proton-treated stayed stable. Better survival with proton therapy was suggested as possible, not demonstrated. Larger post-nadir TCR diversity loss correlated inversely with survival in deceased patients.

V is TRBV28 and J is TRBJ2-1, with 10 bases that match TRBD1. This TCR derives from a woman aged 60-75 years with cholangiocarcinoma. Some clones in this sample may be carry-over from other donors' samples. The sequenced sample was peripheral blood, obtained from a patient treated with proton-based radiotherapy. CDR3 sequence: CASSTTGGPHNEQFF. DNA for the CDR3: TGTGCCAGCAGTACGACAGGGGGCCCGCACAATGAGCAGTTCTTC.